Listed here is a single T cell receptor (beta chain). Its cognate antigen is unknown. This sample was included in a study of cytomegalovirus exposure and HLA in healthy donors. The study, taken as a whole, reports: Later analysis demonstrated an association between a missense DCLRE1C variant and TCR beta V- and J-gene trimming. Overall, 164 TCR beta chains were annotated as cytomegalovirus-associated. Published work reported that the classifier diagnosed cytomegalovirus status with high specificity and sensitivity. A few chains linked to CMV were shown in vitro to be specific for CMV antigens.

Use of 60 Vbeta and 13 Jbeta primers characterized the PCR. Measured with immunoSEQ multiplex PCR; TCRdb has only the in-frame clones, and not every one. The data hold about 170,000 clones, with around 76% observed a single time. CDR1 SEHNR and CDR2 FQNEAQ come from the germline V gene (reference sequence). J was trimmed by 9 bases and V by 1 base; bases with no gene match: 11. This CDR3 comprises 15 residues. The chain combines TRBV7-9 with TRBJ1-1; TRBD1 matches at 7 bases. Sequenced: PBMCs. The receptor was isolated from a female donor in good health and CMV-seronegative. The CDR3 loop reads CASSLDSLGTVKAFF. CDR3 in DNA: TGTGCCAGCAGCTTAGATTCCCTGGGGACAGTCAAAGCTTTCTTT.